This TCR beta chain was found in a study of response to subunit inactivated influenza vaccine (dated by TCRdb to the late 2010s). Concerning the study at large: Deep quantitative profiling of the T cell receptor repertoire was used in the study to follow responses to a trivalent subunit inactivated influenza vaccine. Beyond this particular receptor, the publication reports: The authors suggested that each seasonal influenza vaccination may recruit only a limited number of new T cells.

Comment on this clonotype: The target of this receptor is not known. Within one base of it there is no much larger clone, and no base qualities were kept.

The receptor library was made with RT-PCR. Instrument on record: Illumina HiSeq 2500. Through fastp at Q25 and MiXCR, TCRdb rebuilt clones from the public reads, retaining in-frame beta chains. Entries that share a CDR3 protein sequence are merged under the most common genes and DNA. The sample yields around 570,000 distinct CDR3 sequences; about 7.6% were counted once. The ten largest clones capture 10% to 15% of the sample. CDR1 and CDR2, looked up from the germline V gene, are MDHEN and SYDVKM. V drops 7 bases and J drops 4 bases, leaving 19 bases in between. Spanning cysteine to phenylalanine, the CDR3 consists of 15 amino acids. The only DNA kept is the CDR3, 45 bases in frame from the first base.

The specimen comprised PBMCs from blood, sampled 23 months after vaccination. The chain is assembled from TRBV28 and TRBJ2-5; the D call is possibly TRBD1 or TRBD2, each sharing 5 bases. This clonotype originated in a man aged 50 to 75 who received an inactivated influenza vaccine. Donor details come from another sample of the same person, matched by shared clones. The DNA reads TGTGCCAGCACCAGTCCTGCGTCGGGGACAGAGACCCAGTACTTC. Its protein product is CASTSPASGTETQYF.